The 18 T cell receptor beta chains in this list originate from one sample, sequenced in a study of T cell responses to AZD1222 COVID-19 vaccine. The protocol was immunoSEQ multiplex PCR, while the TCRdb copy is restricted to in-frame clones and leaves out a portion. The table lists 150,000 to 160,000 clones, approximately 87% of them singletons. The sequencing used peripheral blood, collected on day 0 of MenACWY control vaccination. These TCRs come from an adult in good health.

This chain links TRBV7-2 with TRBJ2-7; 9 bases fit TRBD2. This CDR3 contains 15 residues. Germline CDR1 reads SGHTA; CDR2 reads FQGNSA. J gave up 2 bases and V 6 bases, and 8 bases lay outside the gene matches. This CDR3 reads CASSRASGNPYEQYF. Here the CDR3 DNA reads TGTGCCAGCAGTCGGGCTAGCGGGAATCCCTACGAGCAGTACTTC.

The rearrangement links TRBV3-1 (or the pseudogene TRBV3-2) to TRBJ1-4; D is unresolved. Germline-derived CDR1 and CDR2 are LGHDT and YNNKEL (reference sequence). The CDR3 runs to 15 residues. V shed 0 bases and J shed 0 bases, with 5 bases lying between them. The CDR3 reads CASSQELATNEKLFF. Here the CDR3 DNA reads TGTGCCAGCAGCCAAGAGCTCGCAACTAATGAAAAACTGTTTTTT.

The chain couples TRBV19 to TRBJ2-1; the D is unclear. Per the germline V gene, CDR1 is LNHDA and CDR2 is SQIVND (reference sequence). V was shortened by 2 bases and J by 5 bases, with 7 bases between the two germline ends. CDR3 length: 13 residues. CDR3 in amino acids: CASSIRYHNEQFF. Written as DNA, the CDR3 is TGTGCCAGTAGTATAAGATATCACAATGAGCAGTTCTTC. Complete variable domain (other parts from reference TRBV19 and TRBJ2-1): DGGITQSPKYLFRKEGQNVTLSCEQNLNHDAMYWYRQDPGQGLRLIYYSQIVNDFQKGDIAEGYSVSREKKESFPLTVTSAQKNPTAFYLCASSIRYHNEQFFGPGTRLTVL.

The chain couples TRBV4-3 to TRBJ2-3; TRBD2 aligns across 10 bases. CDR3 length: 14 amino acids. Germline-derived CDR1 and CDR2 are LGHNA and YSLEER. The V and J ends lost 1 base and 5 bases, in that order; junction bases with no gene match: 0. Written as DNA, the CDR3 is TGCGCCAGCAGCCAAGGACTAGCGGGAGATACGCAGTATTTT. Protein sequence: CASSQGLAGDTQYF.

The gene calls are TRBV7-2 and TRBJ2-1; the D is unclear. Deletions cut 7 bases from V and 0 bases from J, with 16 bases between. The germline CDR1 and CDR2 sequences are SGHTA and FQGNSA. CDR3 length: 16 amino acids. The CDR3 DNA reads TGTGCCAGCACCTTCAATCTTGCGAGCTCCTACAATGAGCAGTTCTTC. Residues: CASTFNLASSYNEQFF.

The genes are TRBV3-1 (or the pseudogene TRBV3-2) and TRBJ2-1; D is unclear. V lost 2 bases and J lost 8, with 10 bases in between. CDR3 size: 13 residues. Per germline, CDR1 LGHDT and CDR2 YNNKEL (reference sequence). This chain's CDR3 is CASSQRARDEQFF. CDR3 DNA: TGTGCCAGCAGCCAACGGGCCAGAGATGAGCAGTTCTTC.

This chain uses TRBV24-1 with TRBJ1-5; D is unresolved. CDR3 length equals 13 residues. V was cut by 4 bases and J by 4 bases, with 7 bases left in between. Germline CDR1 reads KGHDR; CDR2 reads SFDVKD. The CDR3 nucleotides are TGTGCCACCAGTGAGGGGTTTAATCAGCCCCAGCATTTT. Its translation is CATSEGFNQPQHF.

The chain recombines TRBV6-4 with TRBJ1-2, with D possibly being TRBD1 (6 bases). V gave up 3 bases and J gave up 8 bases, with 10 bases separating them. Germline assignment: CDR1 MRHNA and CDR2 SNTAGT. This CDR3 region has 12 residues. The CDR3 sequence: CASSEQGQGYTF. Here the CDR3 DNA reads TGTGCCAGCAGTGAACAGGGACAAGGCTACACCTTC.

CDR3: CAWRAHNTGELFF. The DNA for the CDR3 is TGTGCCTGGAGAGCCCATAACACCGGGGAGCTGTTTTTT. The chain combines TRBV30 with TRBJ2-2; no clear D. The length of the CDR3 is 13 residues. V was shortened by 3 bases and J by 2 bases, with 7 bases between the two germline ends. Looked up from germline, CDR1 is GTSNPN and CDR2 is SVGIG (reference sequence).

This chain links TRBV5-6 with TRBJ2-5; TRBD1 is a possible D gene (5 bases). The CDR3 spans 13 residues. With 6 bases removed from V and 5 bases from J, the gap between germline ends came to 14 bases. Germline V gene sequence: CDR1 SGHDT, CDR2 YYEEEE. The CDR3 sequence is CASMSAGIETQYF. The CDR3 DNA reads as TGTGCCAGCATGTCGGCAGGGATCGAGACCCAGTACTTC. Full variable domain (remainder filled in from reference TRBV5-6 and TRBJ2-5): DAGVTQSPTHLIKTRGQQVTLRCSPKSGHDTVSWYQQALGQGPQFIFQYYEEEERQRGNFPDRFSGHQFPNYSSELNVNALLLGDSALYLCASMSAGIETQYFGPGTRLLVL.

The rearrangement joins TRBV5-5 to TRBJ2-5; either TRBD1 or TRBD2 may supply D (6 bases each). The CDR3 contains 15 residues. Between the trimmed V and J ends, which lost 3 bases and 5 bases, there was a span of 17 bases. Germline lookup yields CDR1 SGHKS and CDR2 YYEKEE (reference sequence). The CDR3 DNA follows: TGTGCCAGCAGCTCCATACCGGGGGCAGGGGAGACCCAGTACTTC. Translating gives CASSSIPGAGETQYF.

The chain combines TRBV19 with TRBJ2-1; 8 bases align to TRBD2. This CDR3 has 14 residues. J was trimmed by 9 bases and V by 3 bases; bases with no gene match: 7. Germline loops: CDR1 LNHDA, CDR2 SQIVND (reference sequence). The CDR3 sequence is CASSMTGGPGEQFF. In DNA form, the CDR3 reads TGTGCCAGTAGTATGACGGGAGGGCCGGGTGAGCAGTTCTTC.

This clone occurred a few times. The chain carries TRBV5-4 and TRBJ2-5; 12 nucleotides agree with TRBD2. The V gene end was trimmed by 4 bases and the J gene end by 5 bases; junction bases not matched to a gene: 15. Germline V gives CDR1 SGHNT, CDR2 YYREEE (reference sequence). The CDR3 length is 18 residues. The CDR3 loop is CASSPGGLAGLIEETQYF. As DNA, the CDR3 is TGTGCCAGCAGCCCCGGTGGACTAGCGGGGTTAATAGAGGAGACCCAGTACTTC.

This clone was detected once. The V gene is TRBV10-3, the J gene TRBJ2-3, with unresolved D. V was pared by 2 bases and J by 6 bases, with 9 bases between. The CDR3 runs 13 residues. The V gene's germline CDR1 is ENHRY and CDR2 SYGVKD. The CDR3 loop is CAISETLFDTQYF. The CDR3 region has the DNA TGTGCCATCAGTGAGACCCTCTTCGATACGCAGTATTTT.

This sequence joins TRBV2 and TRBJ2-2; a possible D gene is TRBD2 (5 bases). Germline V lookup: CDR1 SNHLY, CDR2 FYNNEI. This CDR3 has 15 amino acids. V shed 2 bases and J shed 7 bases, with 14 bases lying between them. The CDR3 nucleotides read TGTGCCAGCAGTGAATCACGAGGGTACGGCGGGGAGCTGTTTTTT. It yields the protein CASSESRGYGGELFF.

Written as DNA, the CDR3 is TGCGCCAGCAGCTTGGCCGGGGGGCGAACTGAAGCTTTCTTT. Amino acids: CASSLAGGRTEAFF. This rearrangement joins TRBV5-1 to TRBJ1-1; D is possibly TRBD1 (6 bases). The CDR3 totals 14 residues. Germline-derived CDR1 and CDR2 are SGHRS and YFSETQ. Trimming stripped 0 bases from V and 5 bases from J, with 11 bases between. Filled out from reference TRBV5-1 and TRBJ1-1, the complete variable domain reads KAGVTQTPRYLIKTRGQQVTLSCSPISGHRSVSWYQQTPGQGLQFLFEYFSETQRNKGNFPGRFSGRQFSNSRSEMNVSTLELGDSALYLCASSLAGGRTEAFFGQGTRLTVV.

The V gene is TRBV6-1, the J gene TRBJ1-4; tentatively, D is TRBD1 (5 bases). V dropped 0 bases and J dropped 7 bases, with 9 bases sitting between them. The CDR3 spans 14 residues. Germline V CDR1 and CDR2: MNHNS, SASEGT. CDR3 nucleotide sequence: TGTGCCAGCAGTGAAGCAACAGGTCGTGAAAAACTGTTTTTT. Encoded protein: CASSEATGREKLFF.

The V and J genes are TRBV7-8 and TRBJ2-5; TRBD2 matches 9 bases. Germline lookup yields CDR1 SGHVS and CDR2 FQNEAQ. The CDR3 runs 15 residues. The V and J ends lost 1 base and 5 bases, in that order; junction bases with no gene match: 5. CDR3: CASSLELAGVETQYF. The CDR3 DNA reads TGTGCCAGCAGCTTAGAACTAGCGGGCGTTGAGACCCAGTACTTC.